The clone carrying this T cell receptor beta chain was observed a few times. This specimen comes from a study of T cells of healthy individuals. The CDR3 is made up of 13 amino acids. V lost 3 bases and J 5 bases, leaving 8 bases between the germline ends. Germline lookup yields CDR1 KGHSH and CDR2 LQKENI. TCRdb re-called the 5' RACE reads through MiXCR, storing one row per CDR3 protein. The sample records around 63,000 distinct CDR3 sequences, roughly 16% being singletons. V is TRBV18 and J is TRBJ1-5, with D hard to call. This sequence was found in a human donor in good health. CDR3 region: CASSPGTYQPQHF. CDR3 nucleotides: TGTGCCAGCTCACCGGGAACTTATCAGCCCCAGCATTTT.